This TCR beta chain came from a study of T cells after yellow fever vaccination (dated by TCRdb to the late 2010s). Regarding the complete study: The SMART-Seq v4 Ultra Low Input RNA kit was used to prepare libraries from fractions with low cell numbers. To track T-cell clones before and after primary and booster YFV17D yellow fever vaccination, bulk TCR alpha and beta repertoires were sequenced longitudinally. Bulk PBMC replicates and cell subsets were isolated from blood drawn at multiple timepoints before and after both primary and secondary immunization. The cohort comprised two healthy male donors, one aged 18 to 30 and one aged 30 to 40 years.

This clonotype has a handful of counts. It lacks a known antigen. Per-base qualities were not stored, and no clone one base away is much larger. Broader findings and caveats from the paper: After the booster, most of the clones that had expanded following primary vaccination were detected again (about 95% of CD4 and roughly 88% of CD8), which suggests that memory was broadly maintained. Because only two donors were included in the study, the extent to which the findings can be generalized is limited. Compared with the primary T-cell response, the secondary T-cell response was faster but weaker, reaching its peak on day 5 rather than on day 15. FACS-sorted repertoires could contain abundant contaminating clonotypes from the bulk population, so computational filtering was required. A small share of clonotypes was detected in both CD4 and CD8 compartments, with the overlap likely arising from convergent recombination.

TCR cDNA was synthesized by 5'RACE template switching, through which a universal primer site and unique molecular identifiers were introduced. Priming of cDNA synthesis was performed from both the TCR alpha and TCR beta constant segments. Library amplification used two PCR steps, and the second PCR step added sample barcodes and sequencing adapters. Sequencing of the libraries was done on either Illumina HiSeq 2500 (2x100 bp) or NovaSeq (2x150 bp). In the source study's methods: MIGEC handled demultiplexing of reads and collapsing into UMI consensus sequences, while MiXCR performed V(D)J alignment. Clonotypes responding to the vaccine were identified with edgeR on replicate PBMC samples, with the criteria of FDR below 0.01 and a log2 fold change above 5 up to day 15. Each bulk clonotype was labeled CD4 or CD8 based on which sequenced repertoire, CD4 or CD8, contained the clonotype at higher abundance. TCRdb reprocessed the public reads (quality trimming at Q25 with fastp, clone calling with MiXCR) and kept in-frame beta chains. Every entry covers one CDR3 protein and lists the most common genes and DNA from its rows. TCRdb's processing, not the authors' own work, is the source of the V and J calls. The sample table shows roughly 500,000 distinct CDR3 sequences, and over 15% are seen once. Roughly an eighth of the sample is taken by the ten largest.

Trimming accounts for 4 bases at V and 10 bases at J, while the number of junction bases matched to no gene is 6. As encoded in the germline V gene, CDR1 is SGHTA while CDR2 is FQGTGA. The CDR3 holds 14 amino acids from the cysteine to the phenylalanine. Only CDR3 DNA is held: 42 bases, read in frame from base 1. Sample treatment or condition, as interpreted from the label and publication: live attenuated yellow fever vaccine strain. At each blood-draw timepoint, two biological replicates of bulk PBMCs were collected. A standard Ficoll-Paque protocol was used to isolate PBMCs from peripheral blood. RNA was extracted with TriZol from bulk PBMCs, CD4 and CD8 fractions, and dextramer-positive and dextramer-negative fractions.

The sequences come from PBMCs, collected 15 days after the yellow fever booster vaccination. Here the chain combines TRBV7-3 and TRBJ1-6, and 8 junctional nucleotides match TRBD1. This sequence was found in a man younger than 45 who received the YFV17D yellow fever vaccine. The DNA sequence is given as TGTGCCAGCAGCTCGGGACAGGTGCAATCACCCCTCCACTTT. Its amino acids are CASSSGQVQSPLHF.